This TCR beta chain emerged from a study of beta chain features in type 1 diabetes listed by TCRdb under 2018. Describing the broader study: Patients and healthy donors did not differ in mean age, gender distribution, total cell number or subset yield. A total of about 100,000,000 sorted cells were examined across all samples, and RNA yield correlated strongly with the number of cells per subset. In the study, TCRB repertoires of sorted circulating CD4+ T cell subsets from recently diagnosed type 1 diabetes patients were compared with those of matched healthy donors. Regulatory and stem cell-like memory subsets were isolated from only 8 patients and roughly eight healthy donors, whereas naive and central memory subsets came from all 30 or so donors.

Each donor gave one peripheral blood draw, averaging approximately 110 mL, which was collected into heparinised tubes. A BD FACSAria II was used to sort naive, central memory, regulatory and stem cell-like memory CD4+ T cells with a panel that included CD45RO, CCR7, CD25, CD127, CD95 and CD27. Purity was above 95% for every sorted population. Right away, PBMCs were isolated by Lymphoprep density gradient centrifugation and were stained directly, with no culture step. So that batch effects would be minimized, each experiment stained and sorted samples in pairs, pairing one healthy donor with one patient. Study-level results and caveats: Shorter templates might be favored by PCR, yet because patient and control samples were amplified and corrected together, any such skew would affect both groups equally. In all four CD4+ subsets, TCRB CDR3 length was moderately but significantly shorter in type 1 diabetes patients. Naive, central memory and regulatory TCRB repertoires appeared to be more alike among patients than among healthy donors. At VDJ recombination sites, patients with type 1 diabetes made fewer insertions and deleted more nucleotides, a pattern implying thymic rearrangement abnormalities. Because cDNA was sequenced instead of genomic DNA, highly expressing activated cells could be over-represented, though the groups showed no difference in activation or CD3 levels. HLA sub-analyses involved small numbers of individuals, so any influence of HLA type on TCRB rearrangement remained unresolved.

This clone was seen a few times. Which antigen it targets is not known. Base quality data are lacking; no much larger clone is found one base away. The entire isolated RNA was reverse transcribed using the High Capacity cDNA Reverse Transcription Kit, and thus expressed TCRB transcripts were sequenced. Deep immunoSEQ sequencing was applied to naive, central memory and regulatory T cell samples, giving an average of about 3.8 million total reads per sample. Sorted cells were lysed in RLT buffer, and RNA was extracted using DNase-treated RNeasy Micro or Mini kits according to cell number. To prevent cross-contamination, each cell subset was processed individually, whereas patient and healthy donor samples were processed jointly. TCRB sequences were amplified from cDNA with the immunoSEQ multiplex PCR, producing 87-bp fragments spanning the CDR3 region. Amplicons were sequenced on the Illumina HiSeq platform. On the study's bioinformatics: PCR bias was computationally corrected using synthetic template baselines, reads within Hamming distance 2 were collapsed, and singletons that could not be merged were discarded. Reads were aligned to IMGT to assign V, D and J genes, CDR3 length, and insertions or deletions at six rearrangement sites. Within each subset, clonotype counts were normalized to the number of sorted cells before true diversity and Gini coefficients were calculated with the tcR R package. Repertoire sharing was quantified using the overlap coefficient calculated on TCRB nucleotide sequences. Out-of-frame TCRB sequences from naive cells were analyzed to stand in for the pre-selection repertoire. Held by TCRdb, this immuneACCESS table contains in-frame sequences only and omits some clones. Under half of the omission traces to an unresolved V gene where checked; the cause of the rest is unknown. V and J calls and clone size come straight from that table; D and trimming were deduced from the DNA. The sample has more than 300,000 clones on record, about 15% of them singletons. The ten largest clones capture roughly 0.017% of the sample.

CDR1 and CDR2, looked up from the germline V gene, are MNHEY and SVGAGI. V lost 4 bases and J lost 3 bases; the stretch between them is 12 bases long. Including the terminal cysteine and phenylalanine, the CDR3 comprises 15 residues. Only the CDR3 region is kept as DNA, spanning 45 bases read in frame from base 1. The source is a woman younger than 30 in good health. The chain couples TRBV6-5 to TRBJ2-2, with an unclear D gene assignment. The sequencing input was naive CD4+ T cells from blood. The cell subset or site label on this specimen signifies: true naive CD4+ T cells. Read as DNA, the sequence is TGTGCCAGCAGTTCTCCCTCTATGTACACCGGGGAGCTGTTTTTT. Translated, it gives CASSSPSMYTGELFF.